This note documents a single T cell receptor beta chain sequence. CDR1 and CDR2 (germline): LNHDA, SQIVND (reference sequence). V was pared by 3 bases and J by 5 bases, with 11 bases between. The length of the CDR3 is 14 residues. This record comes from a study of blood T cell repertoires in COVID-19. Looking at the study overall: Sites across the United States, Italy and Spain contributed samples from acute and convalescent COVID-19. Sample material is recorded as cDNA or gDNA derived from T cells, B-cell-depleted T cells, or PBMCs.

As handled by the study authors: The assay estimated nucleated cells by amplifying reference gene primers. Clones were sequenced by immunoSEQ multiplex PCR, and TCRdb holds only the in-frame ones, with some missing. The V and J calls and clone size come from that table; D and trimming were worked out from the DNA. The table includes about 59,000 clones, 91% detected once. The chain couples TRBV19 to TRBJ2-1; D is unclear. Sequencing input: peripheral blood. The source is a human donor in a cohort sampled during active COVID-19. DNA for the CDR3: TGTGCCAGTAGTATCCCCCCCGCGGACAATGAGCAGTTCTTC. Its translation: CASSIPPADNEQFF.